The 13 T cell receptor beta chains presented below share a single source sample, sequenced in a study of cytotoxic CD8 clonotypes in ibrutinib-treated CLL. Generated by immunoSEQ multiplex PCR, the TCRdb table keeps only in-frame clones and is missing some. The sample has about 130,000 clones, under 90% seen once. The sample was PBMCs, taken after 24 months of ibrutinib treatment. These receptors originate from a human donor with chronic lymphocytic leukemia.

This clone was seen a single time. CDR3 nucleotide sequence: TGTGCCAGCAGTGAATTGATTAGGACAGGGGGCGCGAAAGGGAGCAATCAGCCCCAGCATTTT. Translating gives CASSELIRTGGAKGSNQPQHF. The chain recombines TRBV6-1 with TRBJ1-5; 11 positions agree with TRBD1. CDR1 MNHNS and CDR2 SASEGT come from the germline V gene. The CDR3 is 21 amino acids. The ends lost 2 bases at V and 1 base at J; junction bases unmatched: 16.

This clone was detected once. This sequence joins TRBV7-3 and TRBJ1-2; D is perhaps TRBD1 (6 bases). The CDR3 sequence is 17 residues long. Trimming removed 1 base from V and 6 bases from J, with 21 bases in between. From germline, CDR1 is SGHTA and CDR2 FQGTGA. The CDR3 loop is CASSLNRDQGLRDGYTF. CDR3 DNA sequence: TGTGCCAGCAGCTTAAACAGGGATCAAGGGCTCCGAGATGGCTACACCTTC.

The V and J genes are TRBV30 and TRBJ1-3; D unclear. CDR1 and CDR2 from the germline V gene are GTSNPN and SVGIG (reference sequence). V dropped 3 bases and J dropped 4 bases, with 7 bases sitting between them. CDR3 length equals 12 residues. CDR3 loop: CAWRDGGNTIYF. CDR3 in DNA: TGTGCCTGGAGGGACGGCGGAAACACCATATATTTT.

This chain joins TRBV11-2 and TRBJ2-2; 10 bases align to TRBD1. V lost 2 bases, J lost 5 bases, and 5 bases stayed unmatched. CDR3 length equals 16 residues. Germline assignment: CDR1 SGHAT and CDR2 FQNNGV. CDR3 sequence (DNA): TGTGCCAGCAGCTTATTGGGACAGGGGACGACCGGGGAGCTGTTTTTT. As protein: CASSLLGQGTTGELFF.

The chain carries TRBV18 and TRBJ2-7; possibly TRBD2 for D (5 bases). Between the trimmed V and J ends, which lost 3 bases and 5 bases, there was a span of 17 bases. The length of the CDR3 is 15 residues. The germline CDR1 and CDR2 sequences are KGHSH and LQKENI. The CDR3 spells CASSPSVEEKDEQYF. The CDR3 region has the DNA TGTGCCAGCTCACCGTCTGTGGAGGAAAAGGACGAGCAGTACTTC.

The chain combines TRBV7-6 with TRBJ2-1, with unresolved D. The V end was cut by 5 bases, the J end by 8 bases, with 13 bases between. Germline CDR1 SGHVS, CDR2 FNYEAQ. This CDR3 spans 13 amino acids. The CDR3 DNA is TGTGCCAGCAGCACCGGACGTAGTTATGAGCAGTTCTTC. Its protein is CASSTGRSYEQFF.

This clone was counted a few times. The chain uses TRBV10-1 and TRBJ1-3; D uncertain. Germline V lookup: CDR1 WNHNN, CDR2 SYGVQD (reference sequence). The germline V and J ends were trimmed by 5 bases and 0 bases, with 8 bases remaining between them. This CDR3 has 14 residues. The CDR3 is CASSRSSSGNTIYF. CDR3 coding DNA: TGCGCCAGCAGTCGCTCCAGCTCTGGAAACACCATATATTTT.

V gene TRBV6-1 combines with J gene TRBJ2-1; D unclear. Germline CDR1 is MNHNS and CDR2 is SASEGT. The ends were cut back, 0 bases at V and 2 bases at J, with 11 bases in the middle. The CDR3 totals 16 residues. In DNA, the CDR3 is TGTGCCAGCAGTGAAGCGGTTAGCCAGACCTACAATGAGCAGTTCTTC. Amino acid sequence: CASSEAVSQTYNEQFF.

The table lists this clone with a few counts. DNA for the CDR3: TGTGCCAGTATACCCCTGGGACAGGGGGCGGCTGGCTACACCTTC. Protein sequence: CASIPLGQGAAGYTF. The chain uses TRBV19 and TRBJ1-2; 12 bases fit TRBD1. Per the germline V gene, CDR1 is LNHDA and CDR2 is SQIVND (reference sequence). The V and J ends lost 7 bases and 7 bases, in that order; junction bases with no gene match: 10. The CDR3 spans 15 residues. Complete variable domain (other parts from reference TRBV19 and TRBJ1-2): DGGITQSPKYLFRKEGQNVTLSCEQNLNHDAMYWYRQDPGQGLRLIYYSQIVNDFQKGDIAEGYSVSREKKESFPLTVTSAQKNPTAFYLCASIPLGQGAAGYTFGSGTRLTVV.

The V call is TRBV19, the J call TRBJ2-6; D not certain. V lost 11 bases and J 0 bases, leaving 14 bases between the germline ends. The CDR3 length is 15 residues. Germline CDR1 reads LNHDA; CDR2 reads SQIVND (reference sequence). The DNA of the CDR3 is TGTGCCGGGTCAATCACCTTCTCTGGGGCCAACGTCCTGACTTTC. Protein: CAGSITFSGANVLTF.

CDR3: CASSQAHPGGVDNSPLHF. The CDR3 bases are TGCGCCAGCAGCCAAGCCCACCCGGGGGGCGTTGATAATTCACCCCTCCACTTT. The chain couples TRBV4-1 to TRBJ1-6, with D possibly being TRBD1 (6 bases). V shed 1 base and J shed 5 bases, with 18 bases lying between them. Germline V gene lookup returns CDR1 MGHRA and CDR2 YSYEKL. This CDR3 has 18 residues.

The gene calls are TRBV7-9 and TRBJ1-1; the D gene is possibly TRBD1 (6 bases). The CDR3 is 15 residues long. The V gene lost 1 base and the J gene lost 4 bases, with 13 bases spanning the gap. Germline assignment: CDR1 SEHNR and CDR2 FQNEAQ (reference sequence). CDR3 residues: CASSLGQGLFTEAFF. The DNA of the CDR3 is TGTGCCAGCAGCTTAGGTCAGGGGCTATTCACTGAAGCTTTCTTT.

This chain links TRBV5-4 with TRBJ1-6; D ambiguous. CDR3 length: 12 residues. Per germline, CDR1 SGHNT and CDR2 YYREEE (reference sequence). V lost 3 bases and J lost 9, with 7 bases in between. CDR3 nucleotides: TGTGCCAGCAGCTCACGGGGTTCACCCCTCCACTTT. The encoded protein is CASSSRGSPLHF.